This TCR beta chain was sequenced during a study of T cell changes during pregnancy in multiple sclerosis. CDR3 size: 11 residues. V was pared by 8 bases and J by 3 bases, with 10 bases between. Germline V gives CDR1 GTSNPN, CDR2 SVGIG (reference sequence). This clone was seen a handful of times. Method: immunoSEQ multiplex PCR; TCRdb's copy keeps in-frame clones and lacks some. This sample has roughly 90,000 clones, with less than 95% found just once. V usage is TRBV30 and J usage is TRBJ1-2, with a tentative D call TRBD1 (5 bases). Sequencing used peripheral blood, obtained before pregnancy. The sequence came from a female donor with multiple sclerosis, enrolled in a pregnancy study. The CDR3 region has the DNA TGTGCCAACGGGGGTTACTATGGCTACACCTTC. This gives the protein CANGGYYGYTF.